This T cell receptor (beta chain) was captured in a study of human T cells and chemical hapten exposure. Study-level information: Skin on the upper inner arm, roughly 2 cm by roughly 2 cm in size, was sensitized with 2% DPC. The patient population, which was mostly female, had alopecia areata, totalis or universalis.

Deletions cut 7 bases from V and 5 bases from J, with 11 bases between. The germline V gene has CDR1 SQVTM and CDR2 ANQGSEA. This CDR3 has 11 residues. TCRdb ran MiXCR on the RACE reads and lists one entry per CDR3 protein. Of 340,000 or so distinct CDR3 sequences listed, approximately 6.3% are singletons. This clonotype has more than one count but fewer than ten. As to time point: patch test 1, 2 weeks after DPC sensitization. Treatment noted: therapeutic diphenylcyclopropenone sensitization with weekly scalp DPC. Material: whole blood, obtained in connection with sensitization to the hapten diphenylcyclopropenone (DPC). This clonotype was obtained from a young woman with alopecia areata. Some clones in this sample may be carry-over from other donors' samples. The V gene is TRBV29-1, the J gene TRBJ1-1; D perhaps matches TRBD1 (6 bases). The CDR3 is CSALTGTEAFF. The CDR3 coding sequence is TGCAGCGCCCTGACAGGAACTGAAGCTTTCTTT.